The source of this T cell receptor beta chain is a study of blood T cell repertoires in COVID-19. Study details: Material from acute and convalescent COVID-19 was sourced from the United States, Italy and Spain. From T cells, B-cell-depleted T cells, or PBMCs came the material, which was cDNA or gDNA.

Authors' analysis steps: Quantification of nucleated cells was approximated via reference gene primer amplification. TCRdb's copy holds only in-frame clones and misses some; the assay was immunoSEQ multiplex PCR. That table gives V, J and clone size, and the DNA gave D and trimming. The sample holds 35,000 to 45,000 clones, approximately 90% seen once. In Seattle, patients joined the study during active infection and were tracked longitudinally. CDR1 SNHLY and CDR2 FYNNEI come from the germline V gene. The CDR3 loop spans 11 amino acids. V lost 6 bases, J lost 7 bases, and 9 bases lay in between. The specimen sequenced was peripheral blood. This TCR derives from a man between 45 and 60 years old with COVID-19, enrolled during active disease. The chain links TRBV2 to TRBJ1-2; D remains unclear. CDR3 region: CASRPEAGYTF. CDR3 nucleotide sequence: TGTGCCAGCAGGCCTGAGGCTGGCTACACCTTC.